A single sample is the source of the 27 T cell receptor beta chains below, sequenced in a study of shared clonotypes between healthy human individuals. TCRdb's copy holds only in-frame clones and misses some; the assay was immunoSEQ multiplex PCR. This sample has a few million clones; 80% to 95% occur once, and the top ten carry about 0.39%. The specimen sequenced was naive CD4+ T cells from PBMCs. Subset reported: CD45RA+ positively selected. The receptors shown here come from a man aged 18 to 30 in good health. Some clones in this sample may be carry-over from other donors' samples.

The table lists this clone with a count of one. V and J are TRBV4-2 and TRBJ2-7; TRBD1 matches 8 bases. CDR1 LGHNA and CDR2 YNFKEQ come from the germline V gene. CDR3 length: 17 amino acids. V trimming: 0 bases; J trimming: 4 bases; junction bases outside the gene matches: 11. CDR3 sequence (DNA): TGTGCCAGCAGCCAAGAAGGGTCGGCAGGGGGCATTTACGAGCAGTACTTC. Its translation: CASSQEGSAGGIYEQYF.

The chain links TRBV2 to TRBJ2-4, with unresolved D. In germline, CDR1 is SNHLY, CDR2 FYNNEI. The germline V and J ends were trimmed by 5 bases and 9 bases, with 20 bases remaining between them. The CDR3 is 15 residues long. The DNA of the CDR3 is TGTGCCAGCAGTCCCCGAGAGCGCGGCATGGGCATTCAGTACTTC. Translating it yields CASSPRERGMGIQYF. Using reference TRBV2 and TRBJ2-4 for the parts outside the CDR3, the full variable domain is EPEVTQTPSHQVTQMGQEVILRCVPISNHLYFYWYRQILGQKVEFLVSFYNNEISEKSEIFDDQFSVERPDGSNFTLKIRSTKLEDSAMYFCASSPRERGMGIQYFGAGTRLSVL.

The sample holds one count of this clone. CDR3: CASSPAPLLAGGLGNEQFF. CDR3 sequence (DNA): TGTGCCAGCAGCCCCGCCCCCCTGCTAGCGGGAGGGCTAGGCAATGAGCAGTTCTTC. V is TRBV7-2 and J is TRBJ2-1, with 12 bases identical to TRBD2. The germline V gene encodes CDR1 SGHTA and CDR2 FQGNSA. V lost 5 bases, J lost 6 bases, and 17 bases stayed unmatched. The CDR3 totals 19 residues.

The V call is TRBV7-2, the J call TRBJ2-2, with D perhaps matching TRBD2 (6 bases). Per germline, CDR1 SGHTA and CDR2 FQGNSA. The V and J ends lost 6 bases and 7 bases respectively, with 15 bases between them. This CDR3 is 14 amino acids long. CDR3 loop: CASSHGLSGGELFF. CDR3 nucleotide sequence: TGTGCCAGCAGTCATGGACTATCCGGCGGGGAGCTGTTTTTT.

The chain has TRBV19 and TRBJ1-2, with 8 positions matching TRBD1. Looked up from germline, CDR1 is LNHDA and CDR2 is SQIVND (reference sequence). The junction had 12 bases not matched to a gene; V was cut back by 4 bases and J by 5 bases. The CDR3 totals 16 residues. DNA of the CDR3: TGTGCCAGTAGTAAAATAGGACAGGGCGGCAATTATGGCTACACCTTC. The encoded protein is CASSKIGQGGNYGYTF.

CDR3 nucleotides: TGTGCCATCCGGGACAGGAATAACTATGGCTACACCTTC. Amino acid sequence: CAIRDRNNYGYTF. This chain joins TRBV28 and TRBJ1-2; 8 nucleotides agree with TRBD1. V shed 10 bases, J shed 1 base, and the junction held 5 bases outside the gene matches. The CDR3 loop spans 13 amino acids. Germline CDR1 and CDR2: MDHEN and SYDVKM.

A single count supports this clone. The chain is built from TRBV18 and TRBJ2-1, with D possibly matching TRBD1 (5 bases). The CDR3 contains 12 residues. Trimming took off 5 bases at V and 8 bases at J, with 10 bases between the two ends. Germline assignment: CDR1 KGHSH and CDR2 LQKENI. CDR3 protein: CASSSRADEQFF. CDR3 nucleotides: TGTGCCAGCTCATCCAGGGCGGATGAGCAGTTCTTC.

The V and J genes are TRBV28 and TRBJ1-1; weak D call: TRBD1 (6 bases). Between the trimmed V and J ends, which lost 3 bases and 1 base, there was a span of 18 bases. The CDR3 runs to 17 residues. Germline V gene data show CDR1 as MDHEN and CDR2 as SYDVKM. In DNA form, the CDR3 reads TGTGCCAGCAGTTTCCCCCCGGCCAGGGGCCGGAACACTGAAGCTTTCTTT. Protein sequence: CASSFPPARGRNTEAFF. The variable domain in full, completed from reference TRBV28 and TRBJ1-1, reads DVKVTQSSRYLVKRTGEKVFLECVQDMDHENMFWYRQDPGLGLRLIYFSYDVKMKEKGDIPEGYSVSREKKERFSLILESASTNQTSMYLCASSFPPARGRNTEAFFGQGTRLTVV.

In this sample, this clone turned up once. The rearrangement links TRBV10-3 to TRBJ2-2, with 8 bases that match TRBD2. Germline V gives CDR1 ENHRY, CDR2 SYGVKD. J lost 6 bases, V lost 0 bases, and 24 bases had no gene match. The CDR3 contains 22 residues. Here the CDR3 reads CAISESNIRGLGSWVSPGELFF. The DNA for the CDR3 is TGTGCCATCAGTGAGTCGAATATTCGGGGACTAGGTTCTTGGGTATCACCCGGGGAGCTGTTTTTT.

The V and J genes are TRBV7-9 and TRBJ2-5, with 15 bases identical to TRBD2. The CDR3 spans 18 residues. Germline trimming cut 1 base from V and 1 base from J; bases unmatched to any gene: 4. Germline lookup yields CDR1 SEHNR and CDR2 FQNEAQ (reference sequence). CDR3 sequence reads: CASSLGTSGRVGQETQYF. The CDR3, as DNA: TGTGCCAGCAGCTTAGGGACTAGCGGGAGGGTCGGCCAAGAGACCCAGTACTTC.

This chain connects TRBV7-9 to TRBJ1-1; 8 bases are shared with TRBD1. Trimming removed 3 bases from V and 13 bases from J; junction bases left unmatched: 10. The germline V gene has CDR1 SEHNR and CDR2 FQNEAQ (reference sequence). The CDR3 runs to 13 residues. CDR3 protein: CASSFGQGRSVFF. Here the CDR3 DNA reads TGTGCCAGCAGCTTCGGACAGGGACGTTCAGTTTTCTTT.

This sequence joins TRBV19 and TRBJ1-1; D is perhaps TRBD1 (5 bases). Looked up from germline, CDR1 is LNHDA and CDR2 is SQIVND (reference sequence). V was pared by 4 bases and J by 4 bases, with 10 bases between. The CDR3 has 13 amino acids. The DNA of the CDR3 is TGTGCCAGTAGTAGGGGGGACCTCACTGAAGCTTTCTTT. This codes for CASSRGDLTEAFF.

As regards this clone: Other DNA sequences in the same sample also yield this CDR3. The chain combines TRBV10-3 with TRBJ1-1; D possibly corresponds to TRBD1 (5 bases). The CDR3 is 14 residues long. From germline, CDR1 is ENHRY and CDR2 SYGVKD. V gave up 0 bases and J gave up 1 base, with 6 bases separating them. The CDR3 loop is CAISESRGNTEAFF. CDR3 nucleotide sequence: TGTGCCATCAGTGAGTCAAGGGGGAACACTGAAGCTTTCTTT.

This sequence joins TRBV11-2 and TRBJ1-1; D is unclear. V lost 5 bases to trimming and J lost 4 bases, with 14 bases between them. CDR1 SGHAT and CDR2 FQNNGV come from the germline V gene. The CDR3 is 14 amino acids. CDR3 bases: TGTGCCAGCAGCCCCCTTTCCAGGACCACTGAAGCTTTCTTT. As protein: CASSPLSRTTEAFF. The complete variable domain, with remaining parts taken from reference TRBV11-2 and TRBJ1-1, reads EAGVAQSPRYKIIEKRQSVAFWCNPISGHATLYWYQQILGQGPKLLIQFQNNGVVDDSQLPKDRFSAERLKGVDSTLKIQPAKLEDSAVYLCASSPLSRTTEAFFGQGTRLTVV.

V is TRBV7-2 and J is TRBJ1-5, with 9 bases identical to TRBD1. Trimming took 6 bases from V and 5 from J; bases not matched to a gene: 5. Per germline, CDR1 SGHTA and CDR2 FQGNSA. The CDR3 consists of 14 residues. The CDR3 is CASSPGQGDQPQHF. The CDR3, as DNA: TGTGCCAGCAGTCCGGGACAGGGAGATCAGCCCCAGCATTTT. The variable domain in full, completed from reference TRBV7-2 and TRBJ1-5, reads GAGVSQSPSNKVTEKGKDVELRCDPISGHTALYWYRQSLGQGLEFLIYFQGNSAPDKSGLPSDRFSAERTGGSVSTLTIQRTQQEDSAVYLCASSPGQGDQPQHFGDGTRLSIL.

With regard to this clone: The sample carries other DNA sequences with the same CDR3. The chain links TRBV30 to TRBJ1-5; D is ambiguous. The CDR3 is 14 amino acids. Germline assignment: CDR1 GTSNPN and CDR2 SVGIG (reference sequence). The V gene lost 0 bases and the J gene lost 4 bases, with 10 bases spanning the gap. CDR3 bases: TGTGCCTGGAGTGTACTGAACTCAAATCAGCCCCAGCATTTT. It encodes CAWSVLNSNQPQHF.

CDR3 in amino acids: CAIRGTGSPLHF. For the CDR3, the DNA is TGTGCCATCAGAGGGACAGGGTCACCCCTCCACTTT. The rearrangement joins TRBV10-3 to TRBJ1-6; 9 bases are shared with TRBD1. Losses at the gene ends were 6 bases for V and 10 bases for J; bases not matched to a gene: 1. This CDR3 region has 12 residues. Germline V gene sequence: CDR1 ENHRY, CDR2 SYGVKD.

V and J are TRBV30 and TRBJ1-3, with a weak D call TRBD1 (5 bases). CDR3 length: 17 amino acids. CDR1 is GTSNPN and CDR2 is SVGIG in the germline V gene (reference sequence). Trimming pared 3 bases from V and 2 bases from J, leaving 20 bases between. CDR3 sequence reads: CAWSARPGGGAGNTIYF. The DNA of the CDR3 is TGTGCCTGGAGCGCTCGCCCCGGGGGAGGAGCTGGAAACACCATATATTTT. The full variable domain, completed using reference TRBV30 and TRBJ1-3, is SQTIHQWPATLVQPVGSPLSLECTVEGTSNPNLYWYRQAAGRGLQLLFYSVGIGQISSEVPQNLSASRPQDRQFILSSKKLLLSDSGFYLCAWSARPGGGAGNTIYFGEGSWLTVV.

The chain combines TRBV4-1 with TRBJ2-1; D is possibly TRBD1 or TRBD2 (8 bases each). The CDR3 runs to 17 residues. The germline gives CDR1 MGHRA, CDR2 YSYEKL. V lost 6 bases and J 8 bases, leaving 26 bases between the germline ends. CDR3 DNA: TGCGCCAGCAGACAGGCGGGGGGCAGGGGGCTCCACTATGAGCAGTTCTTC. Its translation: CASRQAGGRGLHYEQFF.

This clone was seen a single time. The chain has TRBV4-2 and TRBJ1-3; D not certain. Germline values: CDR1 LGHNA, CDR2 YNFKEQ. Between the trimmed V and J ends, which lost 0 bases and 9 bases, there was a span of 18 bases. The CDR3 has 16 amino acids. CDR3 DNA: TGTGCCAGCAGCCAAGAAATGCGATTGGAGGCGCCCACCATATATTTT. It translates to CASSQEMRLEAPTIYF.

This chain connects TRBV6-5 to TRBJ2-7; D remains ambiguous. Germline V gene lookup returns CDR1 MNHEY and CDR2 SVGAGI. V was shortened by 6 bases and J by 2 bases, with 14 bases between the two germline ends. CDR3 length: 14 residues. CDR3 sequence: CASSRSADTYEQYF. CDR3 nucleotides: TGTGCCAGCAGCCGATCCGCTGATACCTACGAGCAGTACTTC.

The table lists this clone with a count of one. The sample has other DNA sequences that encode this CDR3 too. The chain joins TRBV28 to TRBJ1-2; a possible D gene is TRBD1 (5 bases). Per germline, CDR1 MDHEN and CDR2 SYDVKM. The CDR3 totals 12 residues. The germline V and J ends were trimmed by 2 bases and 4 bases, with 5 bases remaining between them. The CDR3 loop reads CASSLTGYGYTF. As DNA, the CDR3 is TGTGCCAGCAGTTTAACAGGCTATGGCTACACCTTC.

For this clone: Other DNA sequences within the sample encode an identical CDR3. Here the CDR3 reads CASSPFRGNYGYTF. CDR3 nucleotides: TGTGCCAGCTCACCGTTCAGGGGGAACTATGGCTACACCTTC. The rearrangement joins TRBV18 to TRBJ1-2, with TRBD1 matching over 7 bases. Germline V gene data show CDR1 as KGHSH and CDR2 as LQKENI. With 3 bases clipped from V and 2 bases from J, the junction kept 3 bases outside the gene matches. The CDR3 consists of 14 residues.

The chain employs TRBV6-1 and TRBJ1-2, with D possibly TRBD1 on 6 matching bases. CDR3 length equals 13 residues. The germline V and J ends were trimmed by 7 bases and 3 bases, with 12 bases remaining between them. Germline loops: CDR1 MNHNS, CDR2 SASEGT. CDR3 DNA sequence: TGTGCCAGCACGACAGGACGACACTATGGCTACACCTTC. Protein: CASTTGRHYGYTF.

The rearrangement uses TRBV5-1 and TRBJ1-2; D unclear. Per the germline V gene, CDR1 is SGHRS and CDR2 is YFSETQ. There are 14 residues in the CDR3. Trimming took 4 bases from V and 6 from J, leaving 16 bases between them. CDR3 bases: TGCGCCAGCAGCCTGGACCCCTTAGTTGATGGCTACACCTTC. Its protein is CASSLDPLVDGYTF. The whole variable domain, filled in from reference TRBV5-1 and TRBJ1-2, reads KAGVTQTPRYLIKTRGQQVTLSCSPISGHRSVSWYQQTPGQGLQFLFEYFSETQRNKGNFPGRFSGRQFSNSRSEMNVSTLELGDSALYLCASSLDPLVDGYTFGSGTRLTVV.

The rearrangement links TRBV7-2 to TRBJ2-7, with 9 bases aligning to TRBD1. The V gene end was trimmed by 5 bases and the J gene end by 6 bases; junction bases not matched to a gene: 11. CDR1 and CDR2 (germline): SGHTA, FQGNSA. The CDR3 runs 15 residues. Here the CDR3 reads CASSVTGTGMGEQYF. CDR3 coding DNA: TGTGCCAGCAGCGTAACCGGGACAGGGATGGGCGAGCAGTACTTC.

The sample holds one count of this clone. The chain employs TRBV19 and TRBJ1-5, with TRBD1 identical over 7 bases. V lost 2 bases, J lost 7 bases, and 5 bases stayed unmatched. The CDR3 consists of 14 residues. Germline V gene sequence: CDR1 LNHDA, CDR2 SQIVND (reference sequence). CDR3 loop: CASSINRGGQPQHF. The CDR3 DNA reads TGTGCCAGTAGTATAAACAGGGGAGGACAGCCCCAGCATTTT.